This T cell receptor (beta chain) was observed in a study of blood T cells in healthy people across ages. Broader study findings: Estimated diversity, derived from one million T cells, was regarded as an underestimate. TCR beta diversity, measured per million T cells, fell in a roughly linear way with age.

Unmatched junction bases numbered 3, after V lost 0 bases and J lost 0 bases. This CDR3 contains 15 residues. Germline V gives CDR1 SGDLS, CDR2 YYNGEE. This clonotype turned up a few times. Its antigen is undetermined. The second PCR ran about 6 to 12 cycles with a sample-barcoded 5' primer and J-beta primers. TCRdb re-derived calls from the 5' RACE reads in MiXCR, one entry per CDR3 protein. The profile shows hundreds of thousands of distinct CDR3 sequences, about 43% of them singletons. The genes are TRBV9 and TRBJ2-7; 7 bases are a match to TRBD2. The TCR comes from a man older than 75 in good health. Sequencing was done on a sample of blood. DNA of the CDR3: TGTGCCAGCAGCGTAGCTAGCGGACCCTCCTACGAGCAGTACTTC. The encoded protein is CASSVASGPSYEQYF.